These T cell receptor beta chains were read from a single sample in a study of blood T cell repertoires in COVID-19. Clones were read by immunoSEQ multiplex PCR, and TCRdb kept only the in-frame ones, dropping some. The sample shows fewer than 300,000 clones, roughly 83% of them seen only once. Sequencing was carried out using peripheral blood. These receptors were taken from a woman aged 70-85 years with active or convalescent COVID-19. The CDR3 runs from the conserved cysteine through the conserved F or W. D genes are given only for firm matches.

TRBV6-5	TRBD2	CASSKRTSGTDTQYF
TRBV5-1	NA	CASSSRGPFSNQPQHF
TRBV18	TRBD2	CASSPPGTSPGELFF
TRBV30	NA	CAWSGWTRNYGYTF
TRBV28	NA	CATEPGLEAYEQYF
TRBV5-1	NA	CASSLGISRSTNEKLFF
TRBV5-1	TRBD1	CASSLVTGDYGYTF
TRBV6-5	TRBD1	CASSYSIQGGSPLHF
TRBV27	TRBD2	CASRLAGAPGAAYF
TRBV6-1	TRBD1	CASSEIVGQASYEQYF
TRBV18	NA	CASSRQTEEPQHF
TRBV29-1	NA	CSVRDWAEEQYF
TRBV30	NA	CAWSDYTVWETQYF
TRBV3-1/TRBV3-2	NA	CASSQTSYNEQFF
TRBV7-2	NA	CASSSDSDGEQFF
TRBV2	NA	CASMSAPTTFGTEAFF
TRBV4-2	NA	CASSRGQEGTYEQYF
TRBV6-5	NA	CASDKGRDEKLFF
TRBV6-5	NA	CASSYLGSYEQYF
TRBV27	TRBD2	CASSFLAGTETQYF
TRBV7-9	TRBD2	CASSERGGVWTQYF
TRBV7-7	NA	CASSRWGRGNTGELFF
TRBV3-1/TRBV3-2	TRBD2	CASSQMSAGADTQYF
TRBV5-4	NA	CASSLGQPNTEAFF
TRBV7-2	NA	CASSLGGVGTEAFF
TRBV2	TRBD1	CASSRMGTGGEKLFF
TRBV5-1	NA	CASSWGEENTEAFF
TRBV7-3	NA	CASSGDSGNTIYF
TRBV5-1	TRBD1	CASSLGTGSGYTF
TRBV5-8	TRBD2	CASSRTSGGPHGTDTQYF
TRBV28	NA	CASSRGQPPYEQYF
TRBV9	TRBD2	CASSANRPGLAGEEYTDTQYF
TRBV5-1	NA	CASSGQGGHNEQFF
TRBV5-4	NA	CASSTNPESQETQYF
TRBV7-9	NA	CASQAPSNTGELFF
TRBV28	TRBD1	CASRVTGGDPYGYTF
TRBV30	NA	CAWRGQPNEKLFF
TRBV19	TRBD1	CASGPGQGINTQYF
TRBV30	NA	CAWSRTENQPQHF
TRBV6-1	NA	CASSEAAGTGWDTIYF